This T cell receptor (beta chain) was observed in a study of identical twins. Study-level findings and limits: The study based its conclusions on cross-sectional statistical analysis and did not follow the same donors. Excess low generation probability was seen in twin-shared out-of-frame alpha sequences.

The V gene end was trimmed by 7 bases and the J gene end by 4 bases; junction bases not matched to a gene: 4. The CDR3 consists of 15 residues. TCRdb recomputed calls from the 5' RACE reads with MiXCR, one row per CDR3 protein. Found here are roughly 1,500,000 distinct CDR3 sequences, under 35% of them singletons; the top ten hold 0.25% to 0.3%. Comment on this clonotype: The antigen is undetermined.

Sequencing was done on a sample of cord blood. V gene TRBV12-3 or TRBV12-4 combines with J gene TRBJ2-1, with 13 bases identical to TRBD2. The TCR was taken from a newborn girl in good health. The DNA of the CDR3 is TGTGCCAGCACCCTACTAGCGGGGGGGTACAATGAGCAGTTCTTC. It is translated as CASTLLAGGYNEQFF.